This record looks at one TCR beta chain sequence and its context. Losses at the gene ends were 7 bases for V and 5 bases for J; bases not matched to a gene: 11. There are 14 residues in the CDR3. Germline V gene lookup returns CDR1 SGHNT and CDR2 YYREEE (reference sequence). The data derive from a study of blood T cell repertoires in COVID-19. Study-wide background: From T cells, B-cell-depleted T cells, or PBMCs came the material, which was cDNA or gDNA.

As handled by the study authors: Researchers report that nucleated cell counts were estimated from reference gene primer amplification. Generated by immunoSEQ multiplex PCR, the TCRdb table keeps only in-frame clones and is missing some. V and J calls and clone size follow that table, whereas D and trimming were derived from the DNA. This sample has about 140,000 clones, with roughly 80% found just once. The chain joins TRBV5-4 to TRBJ2-5, with 7 bases identical to TRBD2. The sample comprised peripheral blood. The TCR sequence derives from a woman aged 80 or over with acute or convalescent COVID-19. The CDR3 sequence: CASSAWEGRETQYF. In nucleotides, the CDR3 is TGTGCCAGCTCAGCTTGGGAGGGACGGGAGACCCAGTACTTC.